Presented here are 19 T cell receptor beta chains from one specimen sequenced in a study of T cells after yellow fever vaccination. TCRdb reprocessed the 5' RACE reads via MiXCR and lists one record per CDR3 protein. The sample includes about 45,000 distinct CDR3 sequences, more than 6% seen only once; the top ten take roughly a tenth. This specimen was PBMCs, either bulk or a sorted T-cell subset (CD4+, CD8+, memory, or dextramer-sorted; not recorded which), taken 45 days after the yellow fever booster vaccination. These receptors all come from a young man who received the YFV17D yellow fever vaccine.

This clonotype was detected ten times or more. The rearrangement links TRBV20-1 to TRBJ2-1, with 8 bases identical to TRBD2. Looked up from germline, CDR1 is DFQATT and CDR2 is SNEGSKA (reference sequence). The V gene end was trimmed by 3 bases and the J gene end by 0 bases; junction bases not matched to a gene: 1. This CDR3 is 14 amino acids long. The CDR3 DNA reads as TGCAGTGCTAGTAGCGGGAACTCCTACAATGAGCAGTTCTTC. Translated, it gives CSASSGNSYNEQFF.

The chain employs TRBV30 and TRBJ2-3; D perhaps matches TRBD2 (6 bases). Germline CDR1 GTSNPN, CDR2 SVGIG (reference sequence). This CDR3 is 13 amino acids long. Trimming shortened V by 6 bases and J by 5 bases, and 15 bases separated the two germline ends. The CDR3 DNA sequence: TGTGCCTGTCTGCAGAGAGCGGGAGATACGCAGTATTTT. It encodes CACLQRAGDTQYF.

This clonotype has at least ten counts. The chain recombines TRBV20-1 with TRBJ2-7, with TRBD2 identical over 10 bases. There are 14 residues in the CDR3. Germline CDR1 and CDR2: DFQATT and SNEGSKA (reference sequence). The V gene end was trimmed by 0 bases and the J gene end by 7 bases; junction bases not matched to a gene: 6. The CDR3 DNA reads TGCAGTGCTAGAGATCCCAGCGGGAGGGGGGAGCAGTACTTC. Residues: CSARDPSGRGEQYF.

This clonotype was seen ten or more times. This sequence joins TRBV7-2 and TRBJ2-5, with D unclear. The CDR3 covers 11 residues. V lost 7 bases, J lost 5 bases, and 8 bases lay in between. The germline V gene encodes CDR1 SGHTA and CDR2 FQGNSA. This CDR3 reads CASTSRETQYF. The CDR3 DNA sequence: TGTGCCAGCACCTCTCGGGAGACCCAGTACTTC.

This chain links TRBV27 with TRBJ2-7; either TRBD1 or TRBD2 may supply D (5 bases each). The CDR3 extends over 15 amino acids. V lost 4 bases to trimming and J lost 0 bases, with 13 bases between them. Germline CDR1 is MNHEY and CDR2 is SMNVEV (reference sequence). The CDR3 sequence: CASSSGPPSSYEQYF. In DNA, the CDR3 is TGTGCCAGCAGTTCGGGACCCCCGAGCTCCTACGAGCAGTACTTC.

This clonotype was seen many times. The rearrangement links TRBV6-1 to TRBJ2-1; a weak D match, TRBD1 (5 bases). The CDR3 is 14 residues long. CDR1 is MNHNS and CDR2 is SASEGT in the germline V gene. Trimming stripped 5 bases from V and 4 bases from J, with 12 bases between. In DNA, the CDR3 is TGTGCCAGCAGTCCCTCTCCAGGGTACAATGAGCAGTTCTTC. This encodes CASSPSPGYNEQFF.

This clonotype was seen a handful of times. The chain joins TRBV6-2 or TRBV6-3 to TRBJ2-7; D is perhaps TRBD1 (6 bases). Germline CDR1 is MNHEY and CDR2 is SVGEGT. V dropped 6 bases and J dropped 0 bases, with 12 bases sitting between them. The CDR3 totals 14 residues. The CDR3 loop is CASSEVRGSYEQYF. The CDR3 bases are TGTGCCAGCAGCGAAGTCAGGGGCTCCTACGAGCAGTACTTC.

This clonotype was counted many times. This chain uses TRBV2 with TRBJ1-5, with D maybe TRBD1 (5 bases). Deletions cut 9 bases from V and 1 base from J, with 13 bases between. Germline values: CDR1 SNHLY, CDR2 FYNNEI. CDR3 size: 14 residues. The CDR3 DNA is TGTGCCAGTAGACCAGGGTTAAGCAATCAGCCCCAGCATTTT. It specifies CASRPGLSNQPQHF.

This clonotype was seen many times. V is TRBV11-2 and J is TRBJ2-3; D is uncertain. The germline CDR1 and CDR2 sequences are SGHAT and FQNNGV. The V and J ends lost 7 bases and 0 bases respectively, with 14 bases between them. The CDR3 totals 15 residues. The CDR3 loop is CASTQIRASTDTQYF. The CDR3 DNA reads TGTGCCAGCACCCAGATCCGGGCTAGCACAGATACGCAGTATTTT.

This clonotype was seen ten or more times. The chain is built from TRBV20-1 and TRBJ1-6; D possibly corresponds to TRBD1 (5 bases). V gave up 6 bases and J gave up 5 bases, with 14 bases separating them. CDR1 is DFQATT, CDR2 SNEGSKA, per germline (reference sequence). The length of the CDR3 is 14 residues. CDR3 coding DNA: TGCAGTGCAACAGGCGCATCGAATAATTCACCCCTCCACTTT. It codes for CSATGASNNSPLHF.

This clonotype was counted at least ten times. The V call is TRBV5-1, the J call TRBJ2-7, with D hard to call. Germline assignment: CDR1 SGHRS and CDR2 YFSETQ. The CDR3 spans 15 residues. Trimming pared 0 bases from V and 4 bases from J, leaving 14 bases between. The CDR3 loop reads CASSLAVVGRYEQYF. The CDR3 region has the DNA TGCGCCAGCAGCTTGGCCGTGGTCGGGCGGTACGAGCAGTACTTC.

At least ten counts were recorded for this clonotype. The rearrangement links TRBV11-3 to TRBJ2-1, with D possibly matching TRBD2 (5 bases). Trimming removed 4 bases from V and 7 bases from J, with 17 bases in between. This CDR3 spans 15 amino acids. Germline CDR1 is SGHNT and CDR2 is YENEEA. This CDR3 reads CASSSLGGPRNEQFF. As DNA, the CDR3 is TGTGCCAGCAGCTCACTAGGTGGTCCCAGGAATGAGCAGTTCTTC.

This clonotype was counted only a few times. The chain employs TRBV11-2 and TRBJ2-5; D not certain. Germline CDR1 is SGHAT and CDR2 is FQNNGV. Between the trimmed V and J ends, which lost 4 bases and 5 bases, there was a span of 11 bases. The CDR3 has 13 residues. The DNA for the CDR3 is TGTGCCAGCAGCTCCGACTCCGTGGAGACCCAGTACTTC. Its translation: CASSSDSVETQYF. Filled out from reference TRBV11-2 and TRBJ2-5, the complete variable domain reads EAGVAQSPRYKIIEKRQSVAFWCNPISGHATLYWYQQILGQGPKLLIQFQNNGVVDDSQLPKDRFSAERLKGVDSTLKIQPAKLEDSAVYLCASSSDSVETQYFGPGTRLLVL.

This clonotype was counted only a few times. The CDR3 here is CSARSYRDGSNQPQHF. The CDR3 bases are TGCAGTGCTAGATCCTATAGGGATGGTAGCAATCAGCCCCAGCATTTT. The J gene is TRBJ1-5, the V gene TRBV20-1, with D unclear. Germline V gives CDR1 DFQATT, CDR2 SNEGSKA (reference sequence). This CDR3 comprises 16 residues. V was shortened by 2 bases and J by 0 bases, with 14 bases between the two germline ends.

This clonotype was counted at least ten times. The chain joins TRBV27 to TRBJ2-7; 11 positions match TRBD1. The CDR3 contains 15 residues. V shed 2 bases and J 4 bases; nucleotides not matched to a gene: 4. The germline V gene encodes CDR1 MNHEY and CDR2 SMNVEV (reference sequence). In DNA, the CDR3 is TGTGCCAGCAGTTTAGGGGACAGGGGGAGGTACGAGCAGTACTTC. As protein: CASSLGDRGRYEQYF.

The V and J genes are TRBV7-6 and TRBJ2-5; 10 nucleotides match TRBD1. Germline CDR1 is SGHVS and CDR2 is FNYEAQ. With V trimmed by 4 bases and J by 4 bases, 3 bases remained unmatched. This CDR3 contains 14 residues. The CDR3 coding sequence is TGTGCCAGCAGCTCCGGGACAGGGGTAGAGACCCAGTACTTC. Its protein is CASSSGTGVETQYF.

This clonotype was recorded at least ten times. The V call is TRBV5-1, the J call TRBJ2-5; possible D gene TRBD2, 6 bases. Trimming removed 0 bases at V and 2 bases at J, with 8 bases between. The CDR3 contains 14 residues. In germline, CDR1 is SGHRS, CDR2 YFSETQ. The CDR3 protein is CASSLGLAQETQYF. Written as DNA, the CDR3 is TGCGCCAGCAGCTTGGGGCTAGCGCAAGAGACCCAGTACTTC.

There are a few counts of this clonotype. The chain joins TRBV20-1 to TRBJ2-2; 12 positions agree with TRBD2. Germline assignment: CDR1 DFQATT and CDR2 SNEGSKA (reference sequence). The J segment lost 4 bases and the V segment lost 5 bases, leaving 8 bases of the junction unmatched. There are 16 residues in the CDR3. The CDR3 region is CSARRLAGVATGELFF. The DNA of the CDR3 is TGCAGTGCTCGTAGACTAGCGGGAGTGGCCACCGGGGAGCTGTTTTTT.

In this sample, this clonotype turned up many times. The chain is built from TRBV10-3 and TRBJ2-7; TRBD2 matches at 9 bases. The germline CDR1 and CDR2 sequences are ENHRY and SYGVKD. With V trimmed by 2 bases and J by 5 bases, 7 bases remained unmatched. The CDR3 length is 15 residues. The CDR3 spells CAISETSGFGNEQYF. The CDR3 DNA follows: TGTGCCATCAGTGAGACTAGCGGGTTTGGGAACGAGCAGTACTTC.